These 27 T cell receptor beta chains were all obtained from the same sample, sequenced in a study of CD8+ T cells in alopecia areata. The authors extracted RNA and reverse transcribed it into cDNA as the sequencing template. Sequencing used immunoSEQ multiplex PCR; TCRdb keeps in-frame clones, though not all of them. The profile shows approximately 99,000 clones, approximately 61% of them singletons. The sequenced sample consisted of NKG2D-low CD8+ T cells sorted from blood. Receptors originate from a human donor with alopecia areata.

This clone was recorded a few times. CDR3 loop: CASSLDREPNTEAFF. The CDR3 DNA sequence: TGCGCCAGCAGCTTGGACAGGGAGCCTAACACTGAAGCTTTCTTT. V gene TRBV5-1 combines with J gene TRBJ1-1, with a weak D call TRBD1 (6 bases). Trimming shortened V by 0 bases and J by 2 bases, and 11 bases separated the two germline ends. CDR1 and CDR2 from the germline V gene are SGHRS and YFSETQ. The CDR3 is made up of 15 amino acids.

The CDR3 region is CSVEDQEGLAVSQYF. CDR3 nucleotide sequence: TGCAGCGTTGAAGACCAGGAGGGCCTGGCAGTTTCCCAGTACTTC. The V and J genes are TRBV29-1 and TRBJ2-7, with D perhaps TRBD2 (6 bases). The V end lost 0 bases, the J end lost 10 bases, and 22 bases lay between the germline ends. The germline CDR1 and CDR2 sequences are SQVTM and ANQGSEA. The CDR3 spans 15 residues.

The V gene is TRBV14, the J gene TRBJ1-1; the D gene is possibly TRBD1 (5 bases). Germline V gene lookup returns CDR1 SGHDN and CDR2 FVKESK. V lost 3 bases, J lost 5 bases, and 7 bases lay in between. CDR3 length: 12 residues. The CDR3: CASSQGTTEAFF. In DNA form, the CDR3 reads TGTGCCAGCAGCCAGGGGACTACTGAAGCTTTCTTT.

The table lists this clone with a count of one. This chain uses TRBV6-5 with TRBJ2-1, with 8 bases that match TRBD2. The germline V gene has CDR1 MNHEY and CDR2 SVGAGI. V shed 4 bases, J shed 7 bases, and the junction held 0 bases outside the gene matches. This CDR3 comprises 12 residues. CDR3 DNA sequence: TGTGCCAGCAGTTTAGCGGGGAATGAGCAGTTCTTC. Encoded protein: CASSLAGNEQFF.

The table lists this clone with a few counts. The CDR3 loop reads CASSPGTSGEQYF. The CDR3 bases are TGTGCCAGCAGCCCCGGGACTAGCGGCGAGCAGTACTTC. The chain combines TRBV7-9 with TRBJ2-7, with TRBD2 identical over 11 bases. Germline V gene lookup returns CDR1 SEHNR and CDR2 FQNEAQ (reference sequence). Trimming removed 5 bases from V and 6 bases from J; junction bases left unmatched: 3. The CDR3 length is 13 residues.

This clone was counted a few times. The chain carries TRBV10-2 and TRBJ2-3; 10 bases align to TRBD2. The CDR3 has 17 amino acids. CDR1 is WSHSY, CDR2 SAAADI, per germline. Germline trimming cut 6 bases from V and 4 bases from J; bases unmatched to any gene: 13. The chain's CDR3 is CASRRLAGDLEADTQYF. The CDR3 DNA is TGCGCCAGCAGGCGGCTAGCGGGAGATCTTGAGGCAGATACGCAGTATTTT.

CDR3 amino acids: CASSYRDRGLDEQFF. In nucleotides, the CDR3 is TGTGCCAGCAGCTACCGGGACAGGGGTCTCGATGAGCAGTTCTTC. This chain joins TRBV5-6 and TRBJ2-1; TRBD1 aligns across 10 bases. Germline loops: CDR1 SGHDT, CDR2 YYEEEE. CDR3 length: 15 residues. The J segment lost 8 bases and the V segment lost 3 bases, leaving 8 bases of the junction unmatched.

V gene TRBV6-6 combines with J gene TRBJ2-1; tentative D call: TRBD2 (5 bases). V shed 2 bases and J shed 4 bases, with 15 bases lying between them. Per the germline V gene, CDR1 is MNHNY and CDR2 is SVGAGI (reference sequence). This CDR3 spans 16 amino acids. The CDR3 nucleotides read TGTGCCAGCAGTTACGCGACCGGCGGGTATTACAATGAGCAGTTCTTC. Translated, it gives CASSYATGGYYNEQFF.

The chain uses TRBV6-5 and TRBJ1-1; weak D call: TRBD1 (6 bases). V was cut by 2 bases and J by 5 bases, with 12 bases left in between. This CDR3 is 14 amino acids long. Germline V gene data show CDR1 as MNHEY and CDR2 as SVGAGI. The CDR3 is CASSYGRGQTEAFF. The CDR3 DNA sequence: TGTGCCAGCAGTTACGGCAGGGGCCAAACTGAAGCTTTCTTT.

V usage is TRBV7-3 and J usage is TRBJ2-1; D is undetermined. The CDR3 covers 15 residues. The V gene lost 5 bases and the J gene lost 4 bases, with 15 bases spanning the gap. Germline V gene sequence: CDR1 SGHTA, CDR2 FQGTGA. The CDR3 protein is CASSPSRAAYNEQFF. CDR3 bases: TGTGCCAGCAGCCCCTCTCGGGCGGCTTACAATGAGCAGTTCTTC.

As concerns this clone: One base away lies a much larger clone, so this may be a sequencing read error. Other DNA sequences from this sample encode an identical CDR3 as well. The rearrangement joins TRBV5-4 to TRBJ2-3, with no clear D. The V end was cut by 4 bases, the J end by 2 bases, with 2 bases between. The CDR3 spans 11 residues. Germline V CDR1 and CDR2: SGHNT, YYREEE (reference sequence). Here the CDR3 DNA reads TGTGCCAGCAGCCTCACAGATACGCAGTATTTT. Translating it yields CASSLTDTQYF.

In DNA, the CDR3 is TGTGCCAGAAGGTCTGCGACCCAGTACTTC. Amino acids: CARRSATQYF. The chain employs TRBV5-3 and TRBJ2-5, with D hard to call. TRBV5-3 is an ORF for which the function is uncertain. The CDR3 has 10 residues. Trimming stripped 5 bases from V and 7 bases from J, with 6 bases between.

The chain has TRBV11-2 and TRBJ2-1; either TRBD1 or TRBD2 may supply D (5 bases each). Trimming left V 3 bases short and J 9 bases short, with 18 bases between. The CDR3 is made up of 15 amino acids. Per the germline V gene, CDR1 is SGHAT and CDR2 is FQNNGV. CDR3: CASSFFFGKGSEQFF. The CDR3 DNA sequence: TGTGCCAGCAGCTTTTTTTTCGGGAAGGGGTCTGAGCAGTTCTTC.

This chain uses TRBV29-1 with TRBJ2-7; 8 bases agree with TRBD1. Germline V gene lookup returns CDR1 SQVTM and CDR2 ANQGSEA. V was clipped by 7 bases and J by 3 bases; unmatched bases: 8. The CDR3 has 13 amino acids. This chain's CDR3 is CSAGQAKGYEQYF. CDR3 DNA: TGCAGCGCGGGACAGGCGAAAGGCTACGAGCAGTACTTC.

The chain carries TRBV13 and TRBJ2-3; D is perhaps TRBD1 (6 bases). Per the germline V gene, CDR1 is PRHDT and CDR2 is FYEKMQ (reference sequence). V was trimmed by 5 bases and J by 0 bases, leaving 9 bases between them. The CDR3 has 14 residues. The DNA for the CDR3 is TGTGCCAGCAGCACAGACAGGAGCACAGATACGCAGTATTTT. Amino acid sequence: CASSTDRSTDTQYF.

This clone has only a few counts. The rearrangement joins TRBV19 to TRBJ2-7; D gene ambiguous. V was shortened by 4 bases and J by 3 bases, with 13 bases between the two germline ends. The CDR3 is made up of 14 amino acids. Germline V gives CDR1 LNHDA, CDR2 SQIVND (reference sequence). The CDR3 loop reads CASSRAAPSYEQYF. CDR3 bases: TGTGCCAGTAGTAGGGCAGCGCCCAGCTACGAGCAGTACTTC.

The V gene is TRBV28, the J gene TRBJ2-7; TRBD1 aligns across 10 bases. V shed 5 bases, J shed 3 bases, and the junction held 4 bases outside the gene matches. This CDR3 region has 14 residues. Germline assignment: CDR1 MDHEN and CDR2 SYDVKM. CDR3 in DNA: TGTGCCAGCAGTGGGACAGGGGTATTCTACGAGCAGTACTTC. Translating it yields CASSGTGVFYEQYF.

The rearrangement uses TRBV27 and TRBJ2-3; D is unresolved. V was cut by 6 bases and J by 4 bases, with 2 bases left in between. This CDR3 contains 10 residues. Germline lookup yields CDR1 MNHEY and CDR2 SMNVEV (reference sequence). The CDR3 protein is CASRADTQYF. In DNA, the CDR3 is TGTGCCAGCAGAGCAGATACGCAGTATTTT.

The chain recombines TRBV2 with TRBJ2-1; 11 bases are shared with TRBD2. The CDR3 is 18 amino acids. Germline V gene lookup returns CDR1 SNHLY and CDR2 FYNNEI. The V segment lost 8 bases and the J segment 1 base; nucleotides outside the gene matches: 13. The chain's CDR3 is CASLTSGNHVGSYNEQFF. In nucleotides, the CDR3 is TGTGCCAGCCTGACTAGCGGGAACCACGTCGGGTCCTACAATGAGCAGTTCTTC.

This clone appeared once. The V gene is TRBV4-1, the J gene TRBJ2-7, with unresolved D. This CDR3 contains 14 residues. V dropped 2 bases and J dropped 2 bases, with 10 bases sitting between them. The germline V gene has CDR1 MGHRA and CDR2 YSYEKL. The CDR3, as DNA: TGCGCCAGCAGCCAATTGTTTCCGACCTACGAGCAGTACTTC. It encodes CASSQLFPTYEQYF.

The gene calls are TRBV5-1 and TRBJ2-7; TRBD1 might be the D (7 bases). V lost 4 bases to trimming and J lost 6 bases, with 14 bases between them. Germline V gives CDR1 SGHRS, CDR2 YFSETQ. CDR3 size: 13 residues. In DNA form, the CDR3 reads TGCGCCAGCAGCCCGGGGGACAGTTCCGAGCAGTACTTC. It translates to CASSPGDSSEQYF.

This clone was observed a few times. The chain has TRBV4-1 and TRBJ2-3; D unclear. This CDR3 is built from 14 residues. CDR1 MGHRA and CDR2 YSYEKL come from the germline V gene. V was cut by 2 bases and J by 4 bases, with 10 bases left in between. The DNA of the CDR3 is TGCGCCAGCAGCCAAAGAAGGGTATCAGATACGCAGTATTTT. Protein sequence: CASSQRRVSDTQYF.

This clone was detected once. For the CDR3, the DNA is TGTGCCAGCAGCTTTCCGGTTTGGCGGGATCGATCCTACAATGAGCAGTTCTTC. As protein: CASSFPVWRDRSYNEQFF. The V and J genes are TRBV7-3 and TRBJ2-1; D may be TRBD2 (6 bases). The CDR3 consists of 18 residues. In germline, CDR1 is SGHTA, CDR2 FQGTGA. V was clipped by 3 bases and J by 1 base, with 19 bases between them.

This rearrangement joins TRBV25-1 to TRBJ1-1, with no clear D. This CDR3 has 9 amino acids. The V and J ends lost 10 bases and 11 bases respectively, with 11 bases between them. CDR1 is MGHDK and CDR2 is SYGVNS in the germline V gene. The CDR3 sequence: CATRTGAFF. CDR3 nucleotides: TGTGCCACCCGGACCGGGGCTTTCTTT.

Comments on this clone: Other DNA sequences within the sample encode an identical CDR3. The DNA of the CDR3 is TGTGCCAGCAGCAGGGGCTACGAGCAGTACTTC. The encoded protein is CASSRGYEQYF. The chain combines TRBV28 with TRBJ2-7, with D maybe TRBD1 (6 bases). V was trimmed by 6 bases and J by 3 bases, leaving 6 bases between them. This CDR3 spans 11 amino acids. Germline V gene data show CDR1 as MDHEN and CDR2 as SYDVKM.

This clone came up once. The genes are TRBV11-2 and TRBJ2-1, with TRBD2 matching 11 bases. Germline CDR1 and CDR2: SGHAT and FQNNGV. V trimming: 5 bases; J trimming: 7 bases; junction bases outside the gene matches: 7. The CDR3 has 15 amino acids. The DNA of the CDR3 is TGTGCCAGCAGCATACTAGCGGGAGTTATGAATGAGCAGTTCTTC. Translation gives CASSILAGVMNEQFF.

The chain carries TRBV27 and TRBJ2-4; no definite D call. Trimming pared 3 bases from V and 9 bases from J, leaving 15 bases between. Germline values: CDR1 MNHEY, CDR2 SMNVEV (reference sequence). The CDR3 contains 14 residues. The CDR3 coding sequence is TGTGCCAGCAGTTTGTCCGTTGCCTCAATCATTCAGTACTTC. Residues: CASSLSVASIIQYF.